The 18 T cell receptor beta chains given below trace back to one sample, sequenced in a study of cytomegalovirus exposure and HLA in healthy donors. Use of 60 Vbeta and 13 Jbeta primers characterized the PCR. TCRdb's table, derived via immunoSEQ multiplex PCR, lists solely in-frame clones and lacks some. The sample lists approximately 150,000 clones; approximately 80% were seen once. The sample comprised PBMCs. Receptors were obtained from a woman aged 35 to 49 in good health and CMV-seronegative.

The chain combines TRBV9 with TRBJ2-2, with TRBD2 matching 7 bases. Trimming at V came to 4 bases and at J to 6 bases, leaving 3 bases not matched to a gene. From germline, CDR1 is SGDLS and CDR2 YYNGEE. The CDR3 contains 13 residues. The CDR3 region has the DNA TGTGCCAGCAGCACGACTAGCCCCGGGGAGCTGTTTTTT. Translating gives CASSTTSPGELFF.

The CDR3 is CASSTLGTGSGETQYF. CDR3 DNA: TGTGCCAGCAGCACCCTCGGGACAGGGTCAGGAGAGACCCAGTACTTC. The chain carries TRBV11-2 and TRBJ2-5; 9 nucleotides agree with TRBD1. V lost 5 bases and J lost 4; bases outside the gene matches: 11. CDR1 is SGHAT and CDR2 is FQNNGV in the germline V gene. The CDR3 is 16 amino acids.

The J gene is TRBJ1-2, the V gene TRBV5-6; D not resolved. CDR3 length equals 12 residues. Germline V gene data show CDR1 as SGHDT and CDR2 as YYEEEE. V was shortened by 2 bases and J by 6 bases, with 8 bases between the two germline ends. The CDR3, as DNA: TGTGCCAGCAGCTTCCCAGCGGATGGCTACACCTTC. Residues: CASSFPADGYTF.

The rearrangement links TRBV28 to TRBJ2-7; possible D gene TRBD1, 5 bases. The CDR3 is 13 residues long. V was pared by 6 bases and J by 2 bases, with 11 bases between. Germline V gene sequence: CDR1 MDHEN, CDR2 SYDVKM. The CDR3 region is CASRMTVTYEQYF. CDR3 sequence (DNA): TGTGCCAGCAGGATGACAGTAACCTACGAGCAGTACTTC.

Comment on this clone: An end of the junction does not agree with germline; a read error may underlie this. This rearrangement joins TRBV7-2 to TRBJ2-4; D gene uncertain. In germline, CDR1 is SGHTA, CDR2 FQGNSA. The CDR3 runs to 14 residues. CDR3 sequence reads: CASSLGPAKNSQYF. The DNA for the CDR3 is TGTGCCAGCAGCTTAGGACCGGCCAAAAACAGTCAGTACTTC.

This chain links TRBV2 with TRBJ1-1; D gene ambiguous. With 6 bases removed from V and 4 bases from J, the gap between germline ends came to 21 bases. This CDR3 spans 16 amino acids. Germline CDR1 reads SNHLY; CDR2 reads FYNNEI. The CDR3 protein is CASRGPTVLRATEAFF. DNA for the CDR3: TGTGCCAGCAGAGGACCGACGGTGTTGAGGGCCACTGAAGCTTTCTTT.

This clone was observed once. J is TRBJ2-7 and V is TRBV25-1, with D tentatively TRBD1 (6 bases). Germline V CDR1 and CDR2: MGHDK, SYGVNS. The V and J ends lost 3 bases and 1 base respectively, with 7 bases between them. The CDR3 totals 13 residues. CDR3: CASSDRGSYEQYF. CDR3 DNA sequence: TGTGCCAGCAGTGACAGGGGATCCTACGAGCAGTACTTC.

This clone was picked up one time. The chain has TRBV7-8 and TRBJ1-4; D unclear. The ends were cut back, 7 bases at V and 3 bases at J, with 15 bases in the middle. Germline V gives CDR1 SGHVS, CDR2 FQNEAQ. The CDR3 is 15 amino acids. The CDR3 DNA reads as TGTGCCAGCATCTTGCCCTTAGCACCTAATGAAAAACTGTTTTTT. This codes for CASILPLAPNEKLFF.

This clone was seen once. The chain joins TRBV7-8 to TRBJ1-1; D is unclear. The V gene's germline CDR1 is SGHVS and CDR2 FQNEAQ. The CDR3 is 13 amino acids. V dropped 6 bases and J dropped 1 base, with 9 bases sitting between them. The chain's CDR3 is CASRAQTNTEAFF. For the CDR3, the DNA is TGTGCCAGCAGGGCACAGACGAACACTGAAGCTTTCTTT.

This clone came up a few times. CDR3 coding DNA: TGTGCCAGCAGCCAAGAGGGGGGGTCGGGGACAGGGTATGGCTACACCTTC. This gives the protein CASSQEGGSGTGYGYTF. J is TRBJ1-2 and V is TRBV4-2; 9 bases match TRBD1. The V and J ends lost 0 bases and 5 bases, in that order; junction bases with no gene match: 10. This CDR3 spans 17 amino acids. Germline CDR1 is LGHNA and CDR2 is YNFKEQ.

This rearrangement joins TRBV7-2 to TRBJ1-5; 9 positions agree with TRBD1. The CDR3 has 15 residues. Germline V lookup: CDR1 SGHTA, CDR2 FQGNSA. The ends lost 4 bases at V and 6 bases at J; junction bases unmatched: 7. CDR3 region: CASSSDRGSGQPQHF. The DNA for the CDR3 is TGTGCCAGCAGCTCAGACAGGGGGTCTGGTCAGCCCCAGCATTTT.

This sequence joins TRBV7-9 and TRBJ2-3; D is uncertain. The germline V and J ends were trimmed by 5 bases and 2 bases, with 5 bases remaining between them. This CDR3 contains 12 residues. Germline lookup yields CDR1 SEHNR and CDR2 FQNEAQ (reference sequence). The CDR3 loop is CASSPTTDTQYF. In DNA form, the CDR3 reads TGTGCCAGCAGCCCTACCACAGATACGCAGTATTTT.

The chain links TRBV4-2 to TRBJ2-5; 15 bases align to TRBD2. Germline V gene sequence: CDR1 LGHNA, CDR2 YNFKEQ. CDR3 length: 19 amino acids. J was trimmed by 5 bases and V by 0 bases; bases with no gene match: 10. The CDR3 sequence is CASSQDGARTSGGAETQYF. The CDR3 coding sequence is TGTGCCAGCAGCCAAGATGGGGCGAGGACTAGCGGGGGGGCTGAGACCCAGTACTTC.

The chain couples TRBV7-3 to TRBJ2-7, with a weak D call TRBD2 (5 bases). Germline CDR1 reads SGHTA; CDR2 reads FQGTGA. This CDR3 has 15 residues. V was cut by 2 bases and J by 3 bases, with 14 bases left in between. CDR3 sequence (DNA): TGTGCCAGCAGCTTATTCTCGGGGATTAGCTACGAGCAGTACTTC. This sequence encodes CASSLFSGISYEQYF. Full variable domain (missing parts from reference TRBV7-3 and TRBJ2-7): GAGVSQTPSNKVTEKGKYVELRCDPISGHTALYWYRQSLGQGPEFLIYFQGTGAADDSGLPNDRFFAVRPEGSVSTLKIQRTERGDSAVYLCASSLFSGISYEQYFGPGTRLTVT.

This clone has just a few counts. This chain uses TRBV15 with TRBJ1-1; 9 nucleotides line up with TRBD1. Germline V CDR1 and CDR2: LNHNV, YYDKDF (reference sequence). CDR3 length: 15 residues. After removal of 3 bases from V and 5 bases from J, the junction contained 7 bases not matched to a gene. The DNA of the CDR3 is TGTGCCACCAGCAGGGCCGGGACAGGGAAGACTGAAGCTTTCTTT. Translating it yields CATSRAGTGKTEAFF.

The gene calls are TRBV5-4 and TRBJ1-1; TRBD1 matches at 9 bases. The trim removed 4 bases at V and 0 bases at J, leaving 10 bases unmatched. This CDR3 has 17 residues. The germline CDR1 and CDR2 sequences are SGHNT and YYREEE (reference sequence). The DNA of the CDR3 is TGTGCCAGCAGCGCCGGGACAGGGCTGGGGTTGAACACTGAAGCTTTCTTT. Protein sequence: CASSAGTGLGLNTEAFF.

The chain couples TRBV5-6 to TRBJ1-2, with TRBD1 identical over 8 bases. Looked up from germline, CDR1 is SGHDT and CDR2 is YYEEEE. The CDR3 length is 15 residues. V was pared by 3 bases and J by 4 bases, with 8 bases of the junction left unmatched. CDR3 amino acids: CASSSGTGFSYGYTF. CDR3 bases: TGTGCCAGCAGCTCCGGGACAGGTTTCAGCTATGGCTACACCTTC. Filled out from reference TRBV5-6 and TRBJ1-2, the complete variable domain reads DAGVTQSPTHLIKTRGQQVTLRCSPKSGHDTVSWYQQALGQGPQFIFQYYEEEERQRGNFPDRFSGHQFPNYSSELNVNALLLGDSALYLCASSSGTGFSYGYTFGSGTRLTVV.

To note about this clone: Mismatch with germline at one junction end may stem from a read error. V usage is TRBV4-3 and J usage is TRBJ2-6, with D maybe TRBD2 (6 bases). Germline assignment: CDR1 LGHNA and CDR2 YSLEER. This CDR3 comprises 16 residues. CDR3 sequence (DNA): TGCGCCAGCAGCCAAGACGCGGGGTCTGGGGCCAACGGCCTGACTTTC. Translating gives CASSQDAGSGANGLTF.